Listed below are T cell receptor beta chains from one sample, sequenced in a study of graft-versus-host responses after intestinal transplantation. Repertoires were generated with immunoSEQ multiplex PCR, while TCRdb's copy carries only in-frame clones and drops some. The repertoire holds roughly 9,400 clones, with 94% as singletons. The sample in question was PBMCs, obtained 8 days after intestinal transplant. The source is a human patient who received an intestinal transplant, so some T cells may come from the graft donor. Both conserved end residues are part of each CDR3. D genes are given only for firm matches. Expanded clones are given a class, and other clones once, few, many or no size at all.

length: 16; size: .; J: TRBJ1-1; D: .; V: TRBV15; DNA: TGTGCCACCAGCAGAGTCGGGCGGGGAGTGAACACTGAAGCTTTCTTT; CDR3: CATSRVGRGVNTEAFF
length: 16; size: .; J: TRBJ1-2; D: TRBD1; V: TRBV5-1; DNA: TGCGCCAGCAGCCCCGTCCCGGGACAGGGAGGGTATGGCTACACCTTC; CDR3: CASSPVPGQGGYGYTF
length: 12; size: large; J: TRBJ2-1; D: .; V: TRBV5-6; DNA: TGTGCCAGCCAAGAGCCCTACAATGAGCAGTTCTTC; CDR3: CASQEPYNEQFF
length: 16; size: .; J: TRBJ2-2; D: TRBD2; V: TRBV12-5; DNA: TGTGCTAGTGGCACCGGACTAGCGGGGGCCACCGGGGAGCTGTTTTTT; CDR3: CASGTGLAGATGELFF
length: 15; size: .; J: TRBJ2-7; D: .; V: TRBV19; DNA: TGTGCCAGTAGTGCGTACGCCGAAAGGGTGTGGGAGCAGTACTTC; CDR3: CASSAYAERVWEQYF
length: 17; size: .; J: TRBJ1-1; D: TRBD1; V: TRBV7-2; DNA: TGTGCCAGCCGCCGAGGGGCGGACAGGCCCCTGAACACTGAAGCTTTCTTT; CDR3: CASRRGADRPLNTEAFF
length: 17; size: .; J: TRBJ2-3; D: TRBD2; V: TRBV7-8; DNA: TGTGCCAGCAGCTTAGGTTTGGGCGGGGGAACCACAGATACGCAGTATTTT; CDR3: CASSLGLGGGTTDTQYF
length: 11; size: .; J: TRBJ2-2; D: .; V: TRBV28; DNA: TGCGGGGCAGGGATGAGCGGGGAGCTGTTTTTT; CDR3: CGAGMSGELFF
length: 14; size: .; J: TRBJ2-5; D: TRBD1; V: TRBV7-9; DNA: TGTGCCAGCAGCTTTGGGGACAGTCAAGAGACCCAGTACTTC; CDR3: CASSFGDSQETQYF
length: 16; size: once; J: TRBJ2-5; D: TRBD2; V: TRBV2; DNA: TGTGCCAGCAGACTAGCGGGGGGGCCCAACCAAGAGACCCAGTACTTC; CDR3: CASRLAGGPNQETQYF
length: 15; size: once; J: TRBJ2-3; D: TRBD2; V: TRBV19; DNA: TGTGCCAGTACAAGAGCGGGAGGGCCCGGAGATACGCAGTATTTT; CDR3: CASTRAGGPGDTQYF
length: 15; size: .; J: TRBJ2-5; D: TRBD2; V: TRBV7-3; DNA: TGTGCCAGCAGCTTAGCGGGGGAGCCGTTGGAGACCCAGTACTTC; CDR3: CASSLAGEPLETQYF
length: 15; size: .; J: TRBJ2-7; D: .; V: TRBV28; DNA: TGTGCCAGCAGTTTAAGAGGGACATACCCCTACGAGCAGTACTTC; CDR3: CASSLRGTYPYEQYF
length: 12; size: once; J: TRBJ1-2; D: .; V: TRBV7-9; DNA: TGTGCCAGCAGCTTAGAGGGGACCGCCCCCACCTTC; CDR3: CASSLEGTAPTF
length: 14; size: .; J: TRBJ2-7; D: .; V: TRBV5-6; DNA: TGTGCCAGCAGCACGGGGGCAAGCTCCTACGAGCAGTACTTC; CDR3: CASSTGASSYEQYF
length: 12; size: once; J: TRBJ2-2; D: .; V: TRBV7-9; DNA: TGTGCCAGCAGCTTAGAGAACGGGGAGCTGTTTTTT; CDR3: CASSLENGELFF
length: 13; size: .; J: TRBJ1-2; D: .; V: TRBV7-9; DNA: TGTGCCAGCAGCTTAGGGGGTGCCTATGGCTACACCTTC; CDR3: CASSLGGAYGYTF
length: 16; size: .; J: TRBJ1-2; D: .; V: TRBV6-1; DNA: TGTGCCAGCAGTGCCTGGCGAGAGCCGGGTTATGGTGGCTACACCTTC; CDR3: CASSAWREPGYGGYTF
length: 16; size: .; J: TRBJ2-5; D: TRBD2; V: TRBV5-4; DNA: TGTGCCAGCAGCGCGGACCGGGACTACACACAAGAGACCCAGTACTTC; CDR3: CASSADRDYTQETQYF
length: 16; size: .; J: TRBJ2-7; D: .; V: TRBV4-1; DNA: TGCGCCAGCAGCCAGAACGGTGAAGGGTCCTCCTACGAGCAGTACTTC; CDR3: CASSQNGEGSSYEQYF
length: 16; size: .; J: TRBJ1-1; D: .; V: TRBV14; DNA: TGTGCCAGCAGCCAACGGCCCCCTACAGAGTACACTGAAGCTTTCTTT; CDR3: CASSQRPPTEYTEAFF
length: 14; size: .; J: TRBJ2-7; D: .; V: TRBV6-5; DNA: TGTGCCAGCAGTTACCGCCCCCCATCCTACGAGCAGTACTTC; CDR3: CASSYRPPSYEQYF
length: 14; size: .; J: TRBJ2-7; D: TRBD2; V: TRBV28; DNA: TGTGCCAGCAGTTCGGGACTAGCGGACTACGAGCAGTACTTC; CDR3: CASSSGLADYEQYF
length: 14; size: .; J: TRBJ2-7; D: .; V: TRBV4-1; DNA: TGCGCCAGCAGTGTAGGGACGCCGGGCTACGAGCAGTACTTC; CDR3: CASSVGTPGYEQYF
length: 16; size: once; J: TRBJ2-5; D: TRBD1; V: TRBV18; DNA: TGTGCCAGCTCACCACCTCCCGGGACAGGTCTTCAGACCCAGTACTTC; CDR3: CASSPPPGTGLQTQYF
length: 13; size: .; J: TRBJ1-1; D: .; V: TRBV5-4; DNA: TGTGCCAGCAGCTTGTCCAGGAACACTGAAGCTTTCTTT; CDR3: CASSLSRNTEAFF
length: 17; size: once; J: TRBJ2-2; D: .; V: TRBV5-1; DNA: TGCGCCAGCAGCTTCGGGCGGACTACAGATCACACCGGGGAGCTGTTTTTT; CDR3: CASSFGRTTDHTGELFF
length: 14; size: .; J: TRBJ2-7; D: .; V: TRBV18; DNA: TGTGCCAGCTCACCCGCTCCTGGCTCCTACGAGCAGTACTTC; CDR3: CASSPAPGSYEQYF
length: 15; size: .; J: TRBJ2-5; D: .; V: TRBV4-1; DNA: TGCGCCAGCAGCCAAGAGGCAAGGCTCCAGGAGACCCAGTACTTC; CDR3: CASSQEARLQETQYF
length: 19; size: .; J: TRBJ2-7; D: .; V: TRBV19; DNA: TGTGCCAGTAGTATAGTGGCGGCAGGTCTCCCTATCCCCTCCTACGAGCAGTACTTC; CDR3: CASSIVAAGLPIPSYEQYF
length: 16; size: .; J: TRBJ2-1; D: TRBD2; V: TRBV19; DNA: TGTGCCAGTAGCCCTTCTGGGACTATGACCTACAATGAGCAGTTCTTC; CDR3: CASSPSGTMTYNEQFF
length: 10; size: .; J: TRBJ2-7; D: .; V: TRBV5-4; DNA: TGTGCCAGCAGCTACGGGGAGCAGTACTTC; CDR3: CASSYGEQYF
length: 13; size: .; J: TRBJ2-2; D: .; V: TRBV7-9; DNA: TGTGCCAGCAGCTTAGTACATTCCGGGGAGCTGTTTTTT; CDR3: CASSLVHSGELFF
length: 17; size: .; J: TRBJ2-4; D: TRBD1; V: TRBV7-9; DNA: TGTGCCAGCAGCTTAGCCCCGACAGGGCCGGCCAAAAACATTCAGTACTTC; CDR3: CASSLAPTGPAKNIQYF
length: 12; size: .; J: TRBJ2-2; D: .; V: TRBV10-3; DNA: TGTGCCATCAGTGATTCAGGCGGGGAGCTGTTTTTT; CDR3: CAISDSGGELFF
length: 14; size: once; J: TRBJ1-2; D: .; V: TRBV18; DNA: TGTGCCAGCTCACCAGTGCAGGGTGGGTATGGCTACACCTTC; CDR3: CASSPVQGGYGYTF
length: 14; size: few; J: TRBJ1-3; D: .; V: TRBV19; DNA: TGTGCCAGTAGTCCGGGACTATCCGGAAACACCATATATTTT; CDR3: CASSPGLSGNTIYF
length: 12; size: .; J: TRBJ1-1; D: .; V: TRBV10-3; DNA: TGTGCCATTAACGGGGGAAACACTGAAGCTTTCTTT; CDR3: CAINGGNTEAFF
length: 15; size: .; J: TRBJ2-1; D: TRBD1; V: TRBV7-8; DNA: TGTGCCAGCAGCCGACAGGGGGCGGATTACAATGAGCAGTTCTTC; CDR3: CASSRQGADYNEQFF